This is a list of T cell receptor beta chains from one sample in a study of T cells after yellow fever vaccination. TCRdb reprocessed the 5' RACE reads with MiXCR, giving one entry per CDR3 protein. This table holds 280,000 or so distinct CDR3 sequences, around 10% found once. The starting material was CD4+ T cells sorted from PBMCs, obtained 5 days after the yellow fever booster vaccination. Source of these receptors: a man aged 18 to 29 who received the YFV17D yellow fever vaccine. Each CDR3 is given with its conserved first and last residue. A D gene is named only where the DNA matches it firmly. Clone size is not always given. Where it is, it says once, few, many or a class for expanded clones.

DNA,CDR3,J,length,size,D,V
TGTGCCAGCAGCCCCCCGACAGTTAAGGAAAAACTGTTTTTT,CASSPPTVKEKLFF,TRBJ1-4,14,many,.,TRBV4-2
TGTGCCAGCAGCCCGCTACCGGGACAGGGAACCTACGAGCAGTACTTC,CASSPLPGQGTYEQYF,TRBJ2-7,16,.,TRBD1,TRBV3-1
TGTGCCAGCAGCTTGGGGGCAGGGGGAAGCGGGGCCAACGTCCTGACTTTC,CASSLGAGGSGANVLTF,TRBJ2-6,17,.,TRBD1,TRBV7-2
TGTGCCAGCAGGGACGGAAATACAGATACGCAGTATTTT,CASRDGNTDTQYF,TRBJ2-3,13,.,.,TRBV7-3
TGTGCCAGCAGCCTATATGCGGAGGCCGGGGAGACCCAGTACTTC,CASSLYAEAGETQYF,TRBJ2-5,15,.,.,TRBV7-2
TGCAGTGCTAGAGACCCGACAAGGAACACTGAAGCTTTCTTT,CSARDPTRNTEAFF,TRBJ1-1,14,many,.,TRBV20-1
TGTGCCAGCAGCTTTGTAGGGGACGGTGAGCAGTTCTTC,CASSFVGDGEQFF,TRBJ2-1,13,few,.,TRBV7-9
TGCGCCAGCAGCCAAACGGGGGGCCAGAACACTGAAGCTTTCTTT,CASSQTGGQNTEAFF,TRBJ1-1,15,.,.,TRBV4-1
TGTGCCAGCCGCCTAGCGGGGGGCACAGATACGCAGTATTTT,CASRLAGGTDTQYF,TRBJ2-3,14,.,TRBD2,TRBV5-4
TGCAGTGCTCTTAGGTCAGGAGTTAGCAATCAGCCCCAGCATTTT,CSALRSGVSNQPQHF,TRBJ1-5,15,.,.,TRBV20-1
TGCAGTGCTAGAGATCGCGGGACCCTTAATCAGCCCCAGCATTTT,CSARDRGTLNQPQHF,TRBJ1-5,15,few,.,TRBV20-1
TGCGCCAGCAGCCAAGATGGGTTCGGGCAGGGCTCCCTCTACGAGCAGTACTTC,CASSQDGFGQGSLYEQYF,TRBJ2-7,18,few,.,TRBV4-3
TGTGCCAGCAGTTTGAGAAGGGCTGGGGCCAACGTCCTGACTTTC,CASSLRRAGANVLTF,TRBJ2-6,15,.,.,TRBV12-3/TRBV12-4
TGCGCCAGCAGCTCAGGCGGAGGGACGGTCTCAGATACGCAGTATTTT,CASSSGGGTVSDTQYF,TRBJ2-3,16,.,.,TRBV5-1
TGTGCCAGCAGGCGGGACTGGCCCGTGAATGAGCAGTTCTTC,CASRRDWPVNEQFF,TRBJ2-1,14,many,.,TRBV5-5
TGTGCCAGCAGCTTAGGGGGGGCCCCCGAGACCCAGTACTTC,CASSLGGAPETQYF,TRBJ2-5,14,many,.,TRBV7-6
TGTGCCAGCAGCTTAGGACGGGCTAGTAGCTACGAGCAGTACTTC,CASSLGRASSYEQYF,TRBJ2-7,15,.,.,TRBV7-2
TGTGCCAGCGGTGCCGAGGCAGCTAGCACAGATACGCAGTATTTT,CASGAEAASTDTQYF,TRBJ2-3,15,.,.,TRBV2
TGCAGTGCTGGAGCAGGGGGGGTAGATACGCAGTATTTT,CSAGAGGVDTQYF,TRBJ2-3,13,.,.,TRBV20-1
TGTGCCAGCAGCCCAACCGGCCAGGTTCGGTCTAATGAAAAACTGTTTTTT,CASSPTGQVRSNEKLFF,TRBJ1-4,17,few,.,TRBV3-1
TGCAGTGCTAGTCGGTCGGGTGGCAATCAGCCCCAGCATTTT,CSASRSGGNQPQHF,TRBJ1-5,14,few,.,TRBV20-1
TGTGCCAGCAGTTCCGGGTCCCCGTCCGGGGAGCTGTTTTTT,CASSSGSPSGELFF,TRBJ2-2,14,few,.,TRBV13
TGCAGCGCTAAAAGGGGGGAAGAGACCCAGTACTTC,CSAKRGEETQYF,TRBJ2-5,12,many,.,TRBV29-1
TGCGCCAGCAGCCAACACATCGGCGACGAGCAGTACTTC,CASSQHIGDEQYF,TRBJ2-7,13,.,.,TRBV4-3
TGTGCCAGCAGCCACAGGGTAGGAGGCAATCAGCCCCAGCATTTT,CASSHRVGGNQPQHF,TRBJ1-5,15,.,.,TRBV12-3/TRBV12-4
TGTGCCAGCAGTTATGGACCTAGCGACCAAGAGACCCAGTACTTC,CASSYGPSDQETQYF,TRBJ2-5,15,.,.,TRBV6-6
TGTGCCACCAGCAGAGATCAGTTAGGGAGCCCCAATCAGCCCCAGCATTTT,CATSRDQLGSPNQPQHF,TRBJ1-5,17,many,.,TRBV15
TGTGCCAGCAGTTACTCGGAAGGGAGTGTCCAGCATTTT,CASSYSEGSVQHF,TRBJ1-5,13,many,.,TRBV6-2/TRBV6-3
TGTGCCAGCAGTTACGCGAGGGGGCATGGCTACACCTTC,CASSYARGHGYTF,TRBJ1-2,13,few,TRBD1,TRBV6-2/TRBV6-3
TGCGCCAGCAGCTCCGAACAGGGGTTGAACACTGAAGCTTTCTTT,CASSSEQGLNTEAFF,TRBJ1-1,15,.,TRBD1,TRBV5-1
TGTGCCAGCAGCCTAGCCGGGACAGGGGGGACCATTGGACAGCCCCAGCATTTT,CASSLAGTGGTIGQPQHF,TRBJ1-5,18,few,TRBD1,TRBV3-1
TGTGCCAGCAGTCCCCGGGACAGGCTCTTCTCTGGAAACACCATATATTTT,CASSPRDRLFSGNTIYF,TRBJ1-3,17,.,TRBD1,TRBV6-6
TGTGCCACCAGTGATGCCGCAGGGCAACAAGAGACCCAGTACTTC,CATSDAAGQQETQYF,TRBJ2-5,15,many,.,TRBV24-1
TGTGCCAGCAGTACCAGGTGGGGGGGGGGCACTGAAGCTTTCTTT,CASSTRWGGGTEAFF,TRBJ1-1,15,.,.,TRBV12-3/TRBV12-4
TGCGCCAGCAGCCAAACGACAGCTAGCAATCAGCCCCAGCATTTT,CASSQTTASNQPQHF,TRBJ1-5,15,few,.,TRBV4-1
TGTGCCAGCAGCGCCGGGACTCCGTCGTGGGAGCAGTACTTC,CASSAGTPSWEQYF,TRBJ2-7,14,.,.,TRBV2
TGTGCCAGCAGCTTAATGGGACAGGGAGGTGAAAAACTGTTTTTT,CASSLMGQGGEKLFF,TRBJ1-4,15,few,TRBD1,TRBV7-9
TGTGCCAGCGCGGTCGAGCAGTTCTTC,CASAVEQFF,TRBJ2-1,9,.,.,TRBV2
TGTGCCTGGAGCGGGGGGAGAGAGGATACGCAGTATTTT,CAWSGGREDTQYF,TRBJ2-3,13,.,TRBD2,TRBV30
TGTGCTGGGACAGGGGAAATGAACACTGAAGCTTTCTTT,CAGTGEMNTEAFF,TRBJ1-1,13,few,TRBD1,TRBV2
TGTGCCACCAGTGATCCGGGAGATACGCAGTATTTT,CATSDPGDTQYF,TRBJ2-3,12,.,.,TRBV24-1
TGCAGTGCTAGAGATCCGACAGGGGCGGCTGAAAAACTGTTTTTT,CSARDPTGAAEKLFF,TRBJ1-4,15,many,TRBD1,TRBV20-1
TGTGCCTCCGGGCCAGCGAGTTTCATAAATGAGCAGTTCTTC,CASGPASFINEQFF,TRBJ2-1,14,many,.,TRBV18
TGCAGTGCTAGATCTAGCGAGAGCACAGATACGCAGTATTTT,CSARSSESTDTQYF,TRBJ2-3,14,.,.,TRBV20-1
TGTGCCAGCAGCTTAGCGGGGTGGGGCGGACGTTTAGAAGCTTTCTTT,CASSLAGWGGRLEAFF,TRBJ1-1,16,few,.,TRBV7-8
TGCGCCAGCAGCAGGAGGGACAGGGGGGAGCTTGGCGGAGAGACCCAGTACTTC,CASSRRDRGELGGETQYF,TRBJ2-5,18,few,TRBD1,TRBV5-1
TGTGCCAGCAGCCGTAACAGGGGAGATAATTCACCCCTCCACTTT,CASSRNRGDNSPLHF,TRBJ1-6,15,few,TRBD1,TRBV14
TGTGCCAGCAGCTCAGATTCCTATCAGCCCCAGCATTTT,CASSSDSYQPQHF,TRBJ1-5,13,.,.,TRBV6-2/TRBV6-3
TGTGCCAGCAGTTACTCTCCTAGCGGGGGGCGAGAGACCCAGTACTTC,CASSYSPSGGRETQYF,TRBJ2-5,16,.,TRBD2,TRBV6-6
TGCAGTGCTAGCAACAGGGGATCCTATAATTCACCCCTCCACTTT,CSASNRGSYNSPLHF,TRBJ1-6,15,few,TRBD1,TRBV20-1
TGTGCCTGGAGTATAGGGGACGTTGGGCCCCAGCATTTT,CAWSIGDVGPQHF,TRBJ1-5,13,.,.,TRBV30
TGTGCCAGCAGTGGGACAGAGTCCTACGAGCAGTACTTC,CASSGTESYEQYF,TRBJ2-7,13,few,TRBD1,TRBV7-2
TGTGCCAGCATTCAAGGGGAGCATACTAATGAAAAACTGTTTTTT,CASIQGEHTNEKLFF,TRBJ1-4,15,few,.,TRBV6-6
TGCGCCAGCAGGCAAGGACAGGGCGCTAATGAAAAACTGTTTTTT,CASRQGQGANEKLFF,TRBJ1-4,15,many,TRBD1,TRBV10-2
TGTGCCAGCAGCCAATCGGGGGACTATGGCTACACCTTC,CASSQSGDYGYTF,TRBJ1-2,13,.,.,TRBV3-1
TGTGCCAGCAGCCTGACAGGGGATTACGAGGGCTACACCTTC,CASSLTGDYEGYTF,TRBJ1-2,14,.,TRBD1,TRBV5-5
TGCGCCAGGACTGTGGCCGAATACCAAGAGACCCAGTACTTC,CARTVAEYQETQYF,TRBJ2-5,14,few,.,TRBV5-1